This is a list of T cell receptor beta chains from one sample in a study of shared clonotypes between healthy human individuals. The data were produced by immunoSEQ multiplex PCR, yet TCRdb's version contains in-frame clones alone and is incomplete. Among 2 million to 3 million clones listed, around nine tenths were seen once. Sequences were obtained from naive CD4+ T cells sorted from blood. These receptors all stem from a young man in good health. CDR3s include the opening cysteine and the closing phenylalanine or tryptophan. A D gene is named only where the DNA matches it firmly. Clone size is stated in some rows and not others, as once, few, many or a class when expanded.

J gene	D gene	V gene	clone size	CDR3 length	CDR3 DNA	CDR3 protein
TRBJ2-1	TRBD1	TRBV5-1	-	15	TGCGCCAGCAGCCCCTCGGGGACAGTTGGCAATGAGCAGTTCTTC	CASSPSGTVGNEQFF
TRBJ2-1	-	TRBV18	-	14	TGTGCCAGCTCTAGTGAAAGCTCCTACAATGAGCAGTTCTTC	CASSSESSYNEQFF
TRBJ1-2	-	TRBV9	-	14	TGTGCCAGCAGCGTAGCTACAGGAAACTATGGCTACACCTTC	CASSVATGNYGYTF
TRBJ2-5	-	TRBV5-4	-	13	TGTGCCAGCAGCTTGATGGGCCAGGAGACCCAGTACTTC	CASSLMGQETQYF
TRBJ2-1	-	TRBV15	-	12	TGTGCCACCAGCTGGATCCGCAATGAGCAGTTCTTC	CATSWIRNEQFF
TRBJ2-7	TRBD1	TRBV2	-	17	TGTGCCAGCAGTGAAGTTTCCAGGGACAGGAGCTCCTACGAGCAGTACTTC	CASSEVSRDRSSYEQYF
TRBJ2-7	TRBD1	TRBV28	-	19	TGTGCCAGCAGTTCGCCCACGCGGACATCGGGACAGGGGAGCTACGAGCAGTACTTC	CASSSPTRTSGQGSYEQYF
TRBJ1-5	TRBD1	TRBV2	-	15	TGTGCCAGCAGCCAGGGACAGGTAGACAGTCAGCCCCAGCATTTT	CASSQGQVDSQPQHF
TRBJ2-7	TRBD1	TRBV5-6	-	14	TGTGCCAGCAATGAGGCAGGGGGCCTCTACGAGCAGTACTTC	CASNEAGGLYEQYF
TRBJ2-7	TRBD2	TRBV6-6	-	13	TGTGCCAGCAGTTCGGGACTATTCTACGAGCAGTACTTC	CASSSGLFYEQYF
TRBJ2-6	-	TRBV6-5	-	14	TGTGCCAGCAGCAGGGCTTCTGGGGCCAACGTCCTGACTTTC	CASSRASGANVLTF
TRBJ2-7	TRBD2	TRBV4-2	-	15	TGTGCCAGCAGCCAATTAGCGGGCCCCTCCTACGAGCAGTACTTC	CASSQLAGPSYEQYF
TRBJ2-7	-	TRBV27	-	14	TGTGCCAGCAGTTCCCGGCCCTACGGGGACAAGCAGTACTTC	CASSSRPYGDKQYF
TRBJ2-1	TRBD2	TRBV11-2	-	16	TGTGCCAGCAGCCGTGTCATAGCGGGAGTGGAGAATGAGCAGTTCTTC	CASSRVIAGVENEQFF
TRBJ2-3	-	TRBV9	once	13	TGTGCCAGCAGCGAGCCTGCTAGTTTTACGCAGTATTTT	CASSEPASFTQYF
TRBJ2-7	TRBD1	TRBV10-3	-	13	TGTGCCATCAGCTGGACAGGGTTAGACGAGCAGTACTTC	CAISWTGLDEQYF